One and the same sample provided the 21 T cell receptor beta chains below, sequenced in a study of T cell changes during pregnancy in multiple sclerosis. TCRdb keeps only in-frame clones here, not all; method: immunoSEQ multiplex PCR. In the table there are some 49,000 clones, approximately 90% of which are singletons. The sequencing used CD4+ T cells from peripheral blood mononuclear cells, collected in the second trimester of pregnancy. These receptors originate from a female donor in good health, enrolled as a control in a pregnancy study.

The CDR3 is CASSAQGGNQPQHF. CDR3 DNA sequence: TGTGCCAGCAGTGCTCAGGGAGGGAATCAGCCCCAGCATTTT. V gene TRBV2 combines with J gene TRBJ1-5, with D perhaps matching TRBD1 (5 bases). Trimming stripped 4 bases from V and 4 bases from J, with 11 bases between. The CDR3 spans 14 residues. Germline V gene sequence: CDR1 SNHLY, CDR2 FYNNEI.

The chain has TRBV30 and TRBJ1-2; 7 bases line up with TRBD1. Germline assignment: CDR1 GTSNPN and CDR2 SVGIG (reference sequence). J was trimmed by 6 bases and V by 0 bases; bases with no gene match: 10. This CDR3 comprises 15 residues. This CDR3 is CAWSVGYRGEDGYTF. The CDR3, as DNA: TGTGCCTGGAGTGTAGGATACAGGGGCGAGGATGGCTACACCTTC.

About this clone itself: Other DNA sequences in the same sample also yield this CDR3. This chain connects TRBV20-1 to TRBJ2-7; tentative D call: TRBD1 (6 bases). Looked up from germline, CDR1 is DFQATT and CDR2 is SNEGSKA (reference sequence). Trimming shortened V by 3 bases and J by 4 bases, and 7 bases separated the two germline ends. The CDR3 totals 11 residues. The CDR3 is CSASRGYEQYF. Here the CDR3 DNA reads TGCAGTGCTAGCAGGGGATACGAGCAGTACTTC.

This sequence joins TRBV5-4 and TRBJ2-4; a possible D gene is TRBD2 (5 bases). Germline CDR1 and CDR2: SGHNT and YYREEE (reference sequence). The CDR3 sequence is 13 residues long. Trimming removed 0 bases from V and 8 bases from J, with 9 bases in between. Written as DNA, the CDR3 is TGTGCCAGCAGCTTGGGGGGAGACGACATTCAGTACTTC. Amino acids: CASSLGGDDIQYF.

The chain joins TRBV7-2 to TRBJ2-3, with 14 bases fitting TRBD2. The V gene's germline CDR1 is SGHTA and CDR2 FQGNSA. V was clipped by 4 bases and J by 4 bases; unmatched bases: 4. There are 16 residues in the CDR3. This CDR3 reads CASSWTSGGPADTQYF. The CDR3 bases are TGTGCCAGCAGCTGGACTAGCGGGGGGCCCGCAGATACGCAGTATTTT.

This sequence joins TRBV7-2 and TRBJ2-5, with D possibly matching TRBD2 (5 bases). The CDR3 contains 12 residues. Germline CDR1 is SGHTA and CDR2 is FQGNSA. With 6 bases removed from V and 4 bases from J, the gap between germline ends came to 9 bases. In DNA, the CDR3 is TGTGCCAGCAGGGAGGATACAGAGACCCAGTACTTC. It codes for CASREDTETQYF. The full variable domain, completed using reference TRBV7-2 and TRBJ2-5, is GAGVSQSPSNKVTEKGKDVELRCDPISGHTALYWYRQSLGQGLEFLIYFQGNSAPDKSGLPSDRFSAERTGGSVSTLTIQRTQQEDSAVYLCASREDTETQYFGPGTRLLVL.

V is TRBV30 and J is TRBJ1-1; perhaps TRBD1 as D (5 bases). V lost 2 bases to trimming and J lost 4 bases, with 14 bases between them. This CDR3 is 14 amino acids long. CDR1 is GTSNPN, CDR2 SVGIG, per germline (reference sequence). CDR3 coding DNA: TGTGCCTGGAGTAGTAGAGATAGGGGCACTGAAGCTTTCTTT. It specifies CAWSSRDRGTEAFF. Combining the CDR3 with reference TRBV30 and TRBJ1-1 gives the whole variable domain SQTIHQWPATLVQPVGSPLSLECTVEGTSNPNLYWYRQAAGRGLQLLFYSVGIGQISSEVPQNLSASRPQDRQFILSSKKLLLSDSGFYLCAWSSRDRGTEAFFGQGTRLTVV.

CDR3 coding DNA: TGCGCCAGCAGCCAAGATGGCCGGACATACGAGCAGTACTTC. Translated, it gives CASSQDGRTYEQYF. The chain recombines TRBV4-1 with TRBJ2-7; a possible D gene is TRBD1 (5 bases). Germline loops: CDR1 MGHRA, CDR2 YSYEKL. Trimming cost V 0 bases and J 4 bases, with 10 bases left between them. There are 14 residues in the CDR3.

This chain uses TRBV7-2 with TRBJ2-7; 9 nucleotides align to TRBD1. Losses at the gene ends were 1 base for V and 1 base for J; bases not matched to a gene: 11. The CDR3 is 18 amino acids. The germline V gene has CDR1 SGHTA and CDR2 FQGNSA. CDR3 loop: CASSLDSSGTGSSYEQYF. DNA of the CDR3: TGTGCCAGCAGCTTAGACAGTTCCGGGACAGGGAGTTCCTACGAGCAGTACTTC.

The rearrangement uses TRBV9 and TRBJ2-7; D is undetermined. Looked up from germline, CDR1 is SGDLS and CDR2 is YYNGEE. Trimming removed 2 bases from V and 0 bases from J, with 9 bases in between. The CDR3 covers 14 residues. CDR3 region: CASSVNSYSYEQYF. The CDR3 nucleotides are TGTGCCAGCAGCGTGAACAGCTACTCCTACGAGCAGTACTTC.

The gene calls are TRBV5-6 and TRBJ1-6, with 7 bases matching TRBD1. Trimming cost V 1 base and J 6 bases; bases outside gene matches: 1. Germline loops: CDR1 SGHDT, CDR2 YYEEEE. The CDR3 length is 14 residues. The CDR3 reads CASSLQGVNSPLHF. The CDR3 DNA follows: TGTGCCAGCAGCTTGCAGGGGGTTAATTCACCCCTCCACTTT.

The rearrangement joins TRBV7-3 to TRBJ2-1; 7 bases match TRBD2. Germline CDR1 reads SGHTA; CDR2 reads FQGTGA. This CDR3 region has 15 residues. V was pared by 9 bases and J by 0 bases, with 8 bases of the junction left unmatched. The CDR3 here is CASSLERGSYNEQFF. CDR3 nucleotide sequence: TGTGCCAGTTCCTTGGAGCGGGGCTCCTACAATGAGCAGTTCTTC.

The chain combines TRBV6-6 with TRBJ1-1; perhaps TRBD1 as D (5 bases). V lost 5 bases to trimming and J lost 0 bases, with 10 bases between them. Germline CDR1 and CDR2: MNHNY and SVGAGI (reference sequence). The CDR3 extends over 14 amino acids. The CDR3 bases are TGTGCCAGCAGTAGACAGAATATGAACACTGAAGCTTTCTTT. It specifies CASSRQNMNTEAFF.

CDR3 DNA sequence: TGTGCCAGTATGGACGGGGGGCAGGGTGACTATGGCTACACCTTC. Translated, it gives CASMDGGQGDYGYTF. This sequence joins TRBV19 and TRBJ1-2; TRBD1 is a possible D gene (6 bases). Germline assignment: CDR1 LNHDA and CDR2 SQIVND (reference sequence). The germline V and J ends were trimmed by 7 bases and 3 bases, with 18 bases remaining between them. This CDR3 region has 15 residues. Full variable domain (missing parts from reference TRBV19 and TRBJ1-2): DGGITQSPKYLFRKEGQNVTLSCEQNLNHDAMYWYRQDPGQGLRLIYYSQIVNDFQKGDIAEGYSVSREKKESFPLTVTSAQKNPTAFYLCASMDGGQGDYGYTFGSGTRLTVV.

The J gene is TRBJ2-1, the V gene TRBV9; TRBD2 matches 10 bases. V lost 0 bases to trimming and J lost 8 bases; unmatched junction nucleotides: 8. This CDR3 is built from 16 residues. Germline V gene sequence: CDR1 SGDLS, CDR2 YYNGEE. CDR3 in amino acids: CASSVVLAGGRDEQFF. For the CDR3, the DNA is TGTGCCAGCAGCGTAGTATTAGCGGGGGGACGCGATGAGCAGTTCTTC.

V gene TRBV7-2 combines with J gene TRBJ2-7, with TRBD1 identical over 9 bases. The germline V gene has CDR1 SGHTA and CDR2 FQGNSA. The length of the CDR3 is 15 residues. V was pared by 1 base and J by 3 bases, with 4 bases of the junction left unmatched. CDR3 nucleotide sequence: TGTGCCAGCAGCTTAGGACAGGGGGATGTCTACGAGCAGTACTTC. It translates to CASSLGQGDVYEQYF.

The chain recombines TRBV7-2 with TRBJ2-5; 7 bases align to TRBD1. The ends lost 5 bases at V and 2 bases at J; junction bases unmatched: 5. The CDR3 sequence is 14 residues long. Germline lookup yields CDR1 SGHTA and CDR2 FQGNSA. DNA for the CDR3: TGTGCCAGCAGCCCGGGACAGAAACAAGAGACCCAGTACTTC. It codes for CASSPGQKQETQYF.

This rearrangement joins TRBV5-4 to TRBJ2-5; 7 nucleotides line up with TRBD1. V shed 0 bases, J shed 3 bases, and the junction held 5 bases outside the gene matches. The CDR3 contains 15 residues. CDR1 is SGHNT, CDR2 YYREEE, per germline (reference sequence). CDR3 nucleotides: TGTGCCAGCAGCTTGGCCCACAGGGGTGAAGAGACCCAGTACTTC. Its translation is CASSLAHRGEETQYF.

The chain uses TRBV5-4 and TRBJ1-1, with D tentatively TRBD1 (6 bases). With 2 bases removed from V and 2 bases from J, the gap between germline ends came to 13 bases. This CDR3 is 15 amino acids long. The V gene's germline CDR1 is SGHNT and CDR2 YYREEE (reference sequence). For the CDR3, the DNA is TGTGCCAGCAGCTTCTCCCAGGGGAGCAACACTGAAGCTTTCTTT. Translation gives CASSFSQGSNTEAFF.

This sequence joins TRBV6-5 and TRBJ2-7; 7 bases align to TRBD1. Trimming removed 5 bases from V and 7 bases from J; junction bases left unmatched: 14. This CDR3 is 15 amino acids long. Germline-derived CDR1 and CDR2 are MNHEY and SVGAGI. CDR3 in amino acids: CASSGRKTGIVEQYF. The DNA for the CDR3 is TGTGCCAGCAGTGGCCGTAAGACAGGGATCGTTGAGCAGTACTTC.

CDR3 residues: CASSGQIYGYTF. CDR3 coding DNA: TGTGCCAGCAGTGGACAGATCTATGGCTACACCTTC. The rearrangement uses TRBV2 and TRBJ1-2, with TRBD1 as a possible D gene (5 bases). Germline CDR1 reads SNHLY; CDR2 reads FYNNEI. V lost 4 bases, J lost 4 bases, and 7 bases lay in between. CDR3 length: 12 amino acids.